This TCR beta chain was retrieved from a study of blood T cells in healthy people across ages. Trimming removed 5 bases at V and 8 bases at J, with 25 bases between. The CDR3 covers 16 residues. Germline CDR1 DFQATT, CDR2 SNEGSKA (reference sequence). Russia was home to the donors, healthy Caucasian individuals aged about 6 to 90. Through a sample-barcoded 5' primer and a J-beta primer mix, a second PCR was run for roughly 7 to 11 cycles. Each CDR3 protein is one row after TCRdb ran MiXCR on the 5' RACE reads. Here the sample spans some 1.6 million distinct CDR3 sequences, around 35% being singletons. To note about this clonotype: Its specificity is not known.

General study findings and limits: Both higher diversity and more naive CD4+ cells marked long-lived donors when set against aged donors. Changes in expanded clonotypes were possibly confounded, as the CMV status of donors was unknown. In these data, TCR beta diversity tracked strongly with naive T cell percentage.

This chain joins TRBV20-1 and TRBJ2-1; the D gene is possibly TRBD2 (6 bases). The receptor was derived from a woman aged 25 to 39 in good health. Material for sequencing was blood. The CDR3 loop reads CSAPRRPGTLQDEQFF. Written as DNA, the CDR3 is TGCAGTGCTCCCAGAAGGCCGGGGACTCTACAAGATGAGCAGTTCTTC.